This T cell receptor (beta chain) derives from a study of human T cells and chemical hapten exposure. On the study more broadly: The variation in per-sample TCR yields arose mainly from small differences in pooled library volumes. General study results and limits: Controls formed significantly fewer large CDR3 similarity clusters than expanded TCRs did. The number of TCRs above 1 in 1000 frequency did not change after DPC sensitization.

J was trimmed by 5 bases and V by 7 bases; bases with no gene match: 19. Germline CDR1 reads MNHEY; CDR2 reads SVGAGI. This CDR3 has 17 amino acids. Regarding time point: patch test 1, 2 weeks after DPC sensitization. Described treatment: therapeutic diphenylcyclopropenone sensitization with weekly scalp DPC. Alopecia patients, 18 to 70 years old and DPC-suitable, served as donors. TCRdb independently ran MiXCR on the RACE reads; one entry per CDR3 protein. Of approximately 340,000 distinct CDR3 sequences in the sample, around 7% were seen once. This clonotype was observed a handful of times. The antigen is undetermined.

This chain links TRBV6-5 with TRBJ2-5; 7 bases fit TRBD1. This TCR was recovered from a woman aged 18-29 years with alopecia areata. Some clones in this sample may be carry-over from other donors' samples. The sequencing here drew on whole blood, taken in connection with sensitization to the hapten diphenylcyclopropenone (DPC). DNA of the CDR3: TGTGCCAGCACCCCTTACTCGCCGACAGGGCCTGGGGAGACCCAGTACTTC. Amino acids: CASTPYSPTGPGETQYF.